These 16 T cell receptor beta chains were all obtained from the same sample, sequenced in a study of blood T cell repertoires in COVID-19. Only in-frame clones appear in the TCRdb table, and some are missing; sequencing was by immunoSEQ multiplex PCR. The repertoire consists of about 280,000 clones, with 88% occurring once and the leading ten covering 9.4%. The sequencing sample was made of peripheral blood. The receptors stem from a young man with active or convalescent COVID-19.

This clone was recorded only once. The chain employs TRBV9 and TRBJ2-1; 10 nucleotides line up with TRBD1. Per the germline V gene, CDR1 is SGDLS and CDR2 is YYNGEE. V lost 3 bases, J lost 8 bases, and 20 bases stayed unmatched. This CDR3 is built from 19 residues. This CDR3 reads CASSGGYSGTGDVRDEQFF. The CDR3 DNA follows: TGTGCCAGCAGCGGAGGGTATTCCGGGACAGGGGATGTCAGGGATGAGCAGTTCTTC.

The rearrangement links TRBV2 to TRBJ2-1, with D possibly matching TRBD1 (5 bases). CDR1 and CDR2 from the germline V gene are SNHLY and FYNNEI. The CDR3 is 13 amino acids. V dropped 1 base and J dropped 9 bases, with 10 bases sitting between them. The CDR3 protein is CASSEGRGSEQFF. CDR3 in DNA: TGTGCCAGCAGTGAAGGTAGGGGATCTGAGCAGTTCTTC.

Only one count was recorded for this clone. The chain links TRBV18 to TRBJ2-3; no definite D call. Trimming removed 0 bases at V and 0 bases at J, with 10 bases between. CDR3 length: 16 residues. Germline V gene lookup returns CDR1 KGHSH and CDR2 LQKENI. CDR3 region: CASSPPSSPSTDTQYF. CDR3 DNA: TGTGCCAGCTCACCACCTAGCTCCCCTAGCACAGATACGCAGTATTTT. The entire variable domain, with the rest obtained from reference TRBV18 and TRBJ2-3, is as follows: NAGVMQNPRHLVRRRGQEARLRCSPMKGHSHVYWYRQLPEEGLKFMVYLQKENIIDESGMPKERFSAEFPKEGPSILRIQQVVRGDSAAYFCASSPPSSPSTDTQYFGPGTRLTVL.

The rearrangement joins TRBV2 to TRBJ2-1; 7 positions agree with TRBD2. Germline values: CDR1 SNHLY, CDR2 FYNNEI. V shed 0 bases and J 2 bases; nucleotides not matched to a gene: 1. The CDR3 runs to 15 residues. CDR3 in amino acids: CASSEAGGTYNEQFF. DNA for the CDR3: TGTGCCAGCAGTGAAGCGGGGGGGACCTACAATGAGCAGTTCTTC.

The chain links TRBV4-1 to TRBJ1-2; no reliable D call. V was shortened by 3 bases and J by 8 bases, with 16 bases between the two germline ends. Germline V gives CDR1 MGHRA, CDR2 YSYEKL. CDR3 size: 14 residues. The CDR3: CASSQPTRDGGYTF. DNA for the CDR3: TGCGCCAGCAGCCAGCCGACGAGGGATGGAGGCTACACCTTC.

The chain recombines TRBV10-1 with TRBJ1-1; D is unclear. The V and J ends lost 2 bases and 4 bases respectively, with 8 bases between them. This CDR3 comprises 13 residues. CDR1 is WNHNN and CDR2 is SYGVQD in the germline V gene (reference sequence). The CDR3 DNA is TGCGCCAGCAGTGAGAGGCCAGGCACTGAAGCTTTCTTT. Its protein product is CASSERPGTEAFF.

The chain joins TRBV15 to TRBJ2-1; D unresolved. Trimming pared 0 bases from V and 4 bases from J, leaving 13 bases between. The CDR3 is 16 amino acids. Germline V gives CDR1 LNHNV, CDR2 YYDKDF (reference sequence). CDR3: CATSRDRGPFYNEQFF. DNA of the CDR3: TGTGCCACCAGCAGAGATCGAGGCCCTTTTTACAATGAGCAGTTCTTC.

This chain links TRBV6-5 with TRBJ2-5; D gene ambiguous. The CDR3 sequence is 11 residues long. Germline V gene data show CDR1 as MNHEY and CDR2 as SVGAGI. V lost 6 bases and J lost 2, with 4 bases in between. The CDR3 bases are TGTGCCAGCAGGCTACAAGAGACCCAGTACTTC. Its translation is CASRLQETQYF.

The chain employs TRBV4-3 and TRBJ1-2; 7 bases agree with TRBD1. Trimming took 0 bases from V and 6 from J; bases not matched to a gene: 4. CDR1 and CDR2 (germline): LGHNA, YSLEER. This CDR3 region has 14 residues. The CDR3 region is CASSQDRGHNGYTF. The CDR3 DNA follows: TGCGCCAGCAGCCAAGATAGGGGGCATAATGGCTACACCTTC.

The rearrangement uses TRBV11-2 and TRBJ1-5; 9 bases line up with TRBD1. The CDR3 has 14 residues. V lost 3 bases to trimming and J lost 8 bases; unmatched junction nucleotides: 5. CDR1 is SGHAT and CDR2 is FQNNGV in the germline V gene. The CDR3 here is CASSFGQGREPQHF. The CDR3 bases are TGTGCCAGCAGCTTTGGACAGGGGAGAGAGCCCCAGCATTTT.

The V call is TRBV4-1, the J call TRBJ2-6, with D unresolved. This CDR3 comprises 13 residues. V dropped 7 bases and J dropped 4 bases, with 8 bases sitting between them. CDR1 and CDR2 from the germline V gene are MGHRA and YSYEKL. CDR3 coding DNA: TGCGCCAGCAAAAATACAGGGGCCAACGTCCTGACTTTC. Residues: CASKNTGANVLTF.

DNA of the CDR3: TGTGCCAGCAGCCGCCTACAGCGGGCTAACACTGAAGCTTTCTTT. Amino acids: CASSRLQRANTEAFF. The rearrangement joins TRBV4-2 to TRBJ1-1; D gene uncertain. The CDR3 totals 15 residues. Trimming removed 4 bases from V and 2 bases from J, with 14 bases in between. Per germline, CDR1 LGHNA and CDR2 YNFKEQ.

The CDR3 coding sequence is TGTGCCAGCAGTTTGACTCAGATTAATCAGCCCCAGCATTTT. Protein sequence: CASSLTQINQPQHF. The rearrangement uses TRBV27 and TRBJ1-5, with D uncertain. V was cut by 3 bases and J by 4 bases, with 10 bases left in between. CDR3 length: 14 amino acids. Germline values: CDR1 MNHEY, CDR2 SMNVEV (reference sequence).

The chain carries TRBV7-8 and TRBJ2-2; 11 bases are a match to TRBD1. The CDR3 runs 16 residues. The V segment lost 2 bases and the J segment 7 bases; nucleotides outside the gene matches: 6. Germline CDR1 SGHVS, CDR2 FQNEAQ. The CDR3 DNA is TGTGCCAGCAGCTTAAGGGACAGGGGGTTGATCGGGGAGCTGTTTTTT. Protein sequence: CASSLRDRGLIGELFF. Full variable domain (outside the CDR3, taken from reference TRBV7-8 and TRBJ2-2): GAGVSQSPRYKVAKRGQDVALRCDPISGHVSLFWYQQALGQGPEFLTYFQNEAQLDKSGLPSDRFFAERPEGSVSTLKIQRTQQEDSAVYLCASSLRDRGLIGELFFGEGSRLTVL.

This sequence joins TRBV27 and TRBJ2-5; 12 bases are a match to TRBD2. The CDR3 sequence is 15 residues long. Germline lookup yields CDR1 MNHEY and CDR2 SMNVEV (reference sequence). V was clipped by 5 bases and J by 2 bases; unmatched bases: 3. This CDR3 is CASSLGTSGQETQYF. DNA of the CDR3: TGTGCCAGCAGTCTTGGGACTAGCGGGCAAGAGACCCAGTACTTC.

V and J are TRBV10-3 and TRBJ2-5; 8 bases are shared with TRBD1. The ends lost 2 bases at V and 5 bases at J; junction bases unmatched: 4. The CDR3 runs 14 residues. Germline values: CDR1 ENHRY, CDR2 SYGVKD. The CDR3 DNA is TGTGCCATCAGTGAGGAGACAGGGGTTGAGACCCAGTACTTC. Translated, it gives CAISEETGVETQYF.